Listed here are 18 T cell receptor beta chains from one sample, sequenced in a study of T cells in Graves' hyperthyroidism and ophthalmopathy. Amplified regions were TCR beta CDR3 sequences from RNA transcripts. In the first-round RT-PCR of the TCR CDR3, the HTBI primer set was used. TCRdb re-called the multiplex PCR reads with MiXCR, one entry per CDR3 protein. The sample has 500,000 to 550,000 distinct CDR3 sequences; about 20% are singletons. Sequenced sample: blood. The receptors originated from a man aged 40-49 years with Graves' ophthalmopathy.

This clonotype was seen at least ten times. The rearrangement links TRBV18 to TRBJ1-4; no clear D gene. The CDR3 has 11 residues. V was shortened by 3 bases and J by 8 bases, with 4 bases between the two germline ends. Looked up from germline, CDR1 is KGHSH and CDR2 is LQKENI. The CDR3 here is CASSPGEKLFF. In DNA, the CDR3 is TGTGCCAGCTCACCGGGAGAAAAACTGTTTTTT.

This clonotype was seen many times. The V call is TRBV7-8, the J call TRBJ2-3; D remains unclear. V shed 3 bases and J shed 5 bases, with 12 bases lying between them. The CDR3 sequence is 14 residues long. Germline V CDR1 and CDR2: SGHVS, FQNEAQ. The CDR3 here is CASSFRRTKDTQYF. The CDR3 DNA follows: TGTGCCAGCAGCTTTCGGCGGACCAAAGATACGCAGTATTTT.

This clonotype was detected only a few times. The chain uses TRBV27 and TRBJ2-1; D is possibly TRBD1 (5 bases). The CDR3 runs 14 residues. Germline V gene lookup returns CDR1 MNHEY and CDR2 SMNVEV (reference sequence). Trimming took 8 bases from V and 8 from J, leaving 19 bases between them. CDR3 protein: CASASQGRSDEQFF. CDR3 DNA sequence: TGTGCCAGCGCTTCCCAGGGTAGATCGGATGAGCAGTTCTTC.

The rearrangement joins TRBV19 to TRBJ2-5; 10 bases map to TRBD2. V trimming: 4 bases; J trimming: 4 bases; junction bases outside the gene matches: 15. CDR1 LNHDA and CDR2 SQIVND come from the germline V gene (reference sequence). The length of the CDR3 is 18 residues. CDR3 loop: CASSTYLMVAGGGETQYF. Here the CDR3 DNA reads TGTGCCAGTAGTACCTACTTGATGGTAGCGGGAGGTGGAGAGACCCAGTACTTC.

This chain joins TRBV29-1 and TRBJ2-1; D possibly corresponds to TRBD2 (5 bases). The germline V and J ends were trimmed by 0 bases and 5 bases, with 14 bases remaining between them. This CDR3 contains 15 residues. The germline gives CDR1 SQVTM, CDR2 ANQGSEA. The CDR3 region has the DNA TGCAGCGTTGAAGATTGGGCGGACTCGAACAATGAGCAGTTCTTC. Amino acids: CSVEDWADSNNEQFF.

This clonotype has only a few counts. The genes are TRBV19 and TRBJ1-2; D is perhaps TRBD1 (5 bases). Germline V gene lookup returns CDR1 LNHDA and CDR2 SQIVND (reference sequence). Between the trimmed V and J ends, which lost 4 bases and 3 bases, there was a span of 12 bases. The CDR3 runs to 14 residues. The CDR3 here is CASSNPDNDYGYTF. CDR3 DNA: TGTGCCAGTAGTAACCCGGACAATGACTATGGCTACACCTTC.

There are many counts of this clonotype. This chain connects TRBV2 to TRBJ2-7, with 7 nucleotides matching TRBD2. Germline CDR1 SNHLY, CDR2 FYNNEI. This CDR3 spans 16 amino acids. With V trimmed by 0 bases and J by 2 bases, 7 bases remained unmatched. The CDR3 loop is CASSEALPGGPYEQYF. DNA of the CDR3: TGTGCCAGCAGTGAAGCGCTTCCGGGAGGACCCTACGAGCAGTACTTC.

About this clonotype itself: This may come from a read error, since a much larger clone is one base off. This chain uses TRBV20-1 with TRBJ2-7; TRBD2 matches 9 bases. The length of the CDR3 is 18 residues. V lost 3 bases to trimming and J lost 3 bases; unmatched junction nucleotides: 18. Germline loops: CDR1 DFQATT, CDR2 SNEGSKA (reference sequence). In nucleotides, the CDR3 is TGCAGTGCTAGTCGTTCTGGGCCAGCGGGAGGTTCGGTCTACGAGCAGTACTTC. Translation gives CSASRSGPAGGSVYEQYF.

V gene TRBV6-1 combines with J gene TRBJ1-5; possibly TRBD1 for D (5 bases). Trimming left V 1 base short and J 2 bases short, with 9 bases between. The CDR3 has 15 amino acids. Germline CDR1 reads MNHNS; CDR2 reads SASEGT. The CDR3 DNA sequence: TGTGCCAGCAGTGAAGGAGACAGAGGCAATCAGCCCCAGCATTTT. Residues: CASSEGDRGNQPQHF.

This clonotype came up many times. This chain uses TRBV10-3 with TRBJ2-7; 8 bases match TRBD1. Per germline, CDR1 ENHRY and CDR2 SYGVKD. J lost 0 bases, V lost 7 bases, and 5 bases had no gene match. The CDR3 loop spans 14 amino acids. CDR3 sequence: CAINDRGISYEQYF. DNA for the CDR3: TGTGCCATCAACGACAGGGGCATCTCCTACGAGCAGTACTTC.

V usage is TRBV20-1 and J usage is TRBJ2-7; D is tentatively TRBD1 or TRBD2 (5 bases each). V was shortened by 0 bases and J by 3 bases, with 18 bases between the two germline ends. Germline lookup yields CDR1 DFQATT and CDR2 SNEGSKA (reference sequence). The CDR3 consists of 16 residues. CDR3 region: CSARDTRDRRLYEQYF. CDR3 nucleotide sequence: TGCAGTGCTAGAGATACTCGGGACCGTCGGCTCTACGAGCAGTACTTC.

In the case of this clonotype: A read error is possible here, since a much larger clone lies one base away. V usage is TRBV28 and J usage is TRBJ2-3, with TRBD1 matching 8 bases. CDR1 and CDR2 from the germline V gene are MDHEN and SYDVKM. The length of the CDR3 is 15 residues. In nucleotides, the CDR3 is TGTGCCAGCAGACCAAAATTTACAGGGACAGGTACGCAGTATTTT. Its protein product is CASRPKFTGTGTQYF.

This clonotype has a handful of counts. The chain uses TRBV12-3 or TRBV12-4 and TRBJ2-1; D may correspond to TRBD1 or TRBD2 (6 bases each). The V end was cut by 8 bases, the J end by 6 bases, with 20 bases between. The CDR3 consists of 15 residues. CDR3 sequence (DNA): TGTGCCAGCGACAAGCTAGGGGGGAGAGGCAATGAGCAGTTCTTC. This sequence encodes CASDKLGGRGNEQFF.

This clonotype was detected only a few times. The V and J genes are TRBV6-1 and TRBJ1-5, with D perhaps TRBD1 (6 bases). Trimming cost V 5 bases and J 0 bases, with 11 bases left between them. Germline V CDR1 and CDR2: MNHNS, SASEGT. There are 15 residues in the CDR3. CDR3 DNA: TGTGCCAGCAGTCGGACAGCCTATAGCAATCAGCCCCAGCATTTT. Translated, it gives CASSRTAYSNQPQHF.

The chain recombines TRBV11-3 with TRBJ2-2, with D possibly called TRBD1 or TRBD2 (5 bases each). Germline-derived CDR1 and CDR2 are SGHNT and YENEEA. Deletions cut 5 bases from V and 5 bases from J, with 15 bases between. The CDR3 runs 15 residues. CDR3 protein: CASSPSGRTTGELFF. CDR3 nucleotides: TGTGCCAGCAGCCCTTCGGGACGGACGACCGGGGAGCTGTTTTTT. The full variable domain, with the rest looked up from reference TRBV11-3 and TRBJ2-2, is EAGVVQSPRYKIIEKKQPVAFWCNPISGHNTLYWYLQNLGQGPELLIRYENEEAVDDSQLPKDRFSAERLKGVDSTLKIQPAELGDSAVYLCASSPSGRTTGELFFGEGSRLTVL.

This clonotype was seen repeatedly, ten times or more. V is TRBV28 and J is TRBJ2-3; weak D call: TRBD1 (6 bases). CDR3 length equals 15 residues. The V end lost 5 bases, the J end lost 6 bases, and 18 bases lay between the germline ends. The germline gives CDR1 MDHEN, CDR2 SYDVKM. The CDR3 sequence is CASSLPVRGWDTQYF. The CDR3 bases are TGTGCCAGCAGTCTCCCCGTGAGGGGGTGGGATACGCAGTATTTT.

This clonotype showed up just a few times. The V gene is TRBV7-9, the J gene TRBJ2-2, with 11 bases fitting TRBD2. V shed 1 base and J 5 bases; nucleotides not matched to a gene: 12. The CDR3 contains 19 residues. CDR1 is SEHNR, CDR2 FQNEAQ, per germline (reference sequence). The CDR3 region has the DNA TGTGCCAGCAGCTTAGGCGGGGTACTAGCGGGAGCAGGTACCGGGGAGCTGTTTTTT. Its protein is CASSLGGVLAGAGTGELFF.

V is TRBV5-1 and J is TRBJ2-7; 14 bases line up with TRBD2. There are 15 residues in the CDR3. Germline CDR1 SGHRS, CDR2 YFSETQ. After removal of 3 bases from V and 3 bases from J, the junction contained 2 bases not matched to a gene. CDR3 sequence (DNA): TGCGCCAGCAGCTCGGGACTAGCGGGAGTCTACGAGCAGTACTTC. Translated, it gives CASSSGLAGVYEQYF.